Detailed here is one T cell receptor (beta chain). What it binds is unknown. The CDR3 has 18 residues. The germline V gene encodes CDR1 MNHEY and CDR2 SVGAGI. Trimming stripped 0 bases from V and 0 bases from J, with 15 bases between. The record originates from a study of T-cell reconstitution after alpha-beta-depleted transplantation in children. The study, taken as a whole, reports: From newly produced T cells came most of the T-cell counts and diversity one year after transplant.

Preparing the TCRbeta library involved the use of unique molecular identifiers. MiXCR, run by TCRdb on the PCR reads, gives a single entry per CDR3 protein. Of about 420,000 distinct CDR3 sequences detected, about 17% appear once; the ten largest clones hold approximately 29%. This receptor was taken from a boy younger than two who had a stem cell transplant for Wiskott-Aldrich syndrome, so the T cells may come from the graft donor. This chain uses TRBV6-5 with TRBJ2-1, with D maybe TRBD2 (6 bases). Sequences were derived from PBMCs, mostly from graft donor cells, sampled 360 days after TCRalphabeta/CD19-depleted stem cell transplant. The CDR3 region is CASSYSTRGRGSYNEQFF. As DNA, the CDR3 is TGTGCCAGCAGTTACTCGACCCGCGGGCGGGGCTCCTACAATGAGCAGTTCTTC.